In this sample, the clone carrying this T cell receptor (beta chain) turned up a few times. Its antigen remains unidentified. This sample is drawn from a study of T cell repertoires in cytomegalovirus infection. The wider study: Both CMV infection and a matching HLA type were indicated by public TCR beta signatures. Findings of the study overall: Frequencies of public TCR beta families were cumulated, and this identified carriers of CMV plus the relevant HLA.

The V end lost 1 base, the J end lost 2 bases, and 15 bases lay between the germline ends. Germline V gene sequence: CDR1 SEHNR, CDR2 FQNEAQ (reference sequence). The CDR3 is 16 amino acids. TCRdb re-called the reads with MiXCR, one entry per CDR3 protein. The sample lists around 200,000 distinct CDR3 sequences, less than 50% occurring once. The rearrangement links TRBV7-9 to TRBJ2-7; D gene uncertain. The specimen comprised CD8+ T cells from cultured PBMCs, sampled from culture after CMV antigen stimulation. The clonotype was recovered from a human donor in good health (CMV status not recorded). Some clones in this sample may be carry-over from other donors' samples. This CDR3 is CASSLGVESSPYEQYF. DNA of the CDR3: TGTGCCAGCAGCTTAGGGGTAGAATCGTCCCCCTACGAGCAGTACTTC.